One sample yielded the 32 T cell receptor beta chains listed below, sequenced in a study of spatial heterogeneity in lung cancer (dated by TCRdb to between 2018 and 2020). These receptors lack a known antigen. General study outcomes and caveats: The number of expanded intratumoral alpha and beta TCRs correlated with the tumor nonsynonymous mutation count.

Library preparation was by 5' RACE. The instrument was a NextSeq 500. TCRdb itself trimmed the public reads at Q25 with fastp, ran MiXCR and retained productive beta chains. Here each entry gathers all rows of one CDR3 protein and keeps the most common genes and DNA. Across this sample there are about 15,000 distinct CDR3 sequences, with approximately 5.8% seen only once. 6.5% to 7% of the sample is held by the ten biggest clonotypes. The sample's time point, from its label and the paper: sample taken at primary tumor resection. The material sequenced was lung tumor tissue, taken at surgery. The receptor set was obtained from a male donor with early-stage non-small cell lung cancer.

This clonotype has ten or more counts. The gene calls are TRBV5-1 and TRBJ2-5; D is unclear. This CDR3 is built from 16 residues. V was cut by 1 base and J by 3 bases, with 16 bases left in between. CDR1 is SGHRS, CDR2 YFSETQ, per germline. The CDR3 nucleotides read TGCGCCAGCAGCTTGTCCCCCCCGCCCAGGAAAGAGACCCAGTACTTC. It encodes CASSLSPPPRKETQYF.

This clonotype was observed many times. V gene TRBV28 combines with J gene TRBJ2-1; tentatively, D is TRBD2 (5 bases). The germline V gene encodes CDR1 MDHEN and CDR2 SYDVKM. The CDR3 contains 14 residues. V gave up 6 bases and J gave up 10 bases, with 19 bases separating them. In nucleotides, the CDR3 is TGTGCCAGCAGGACTACTTCCGGGCGCGGGGAGCAGTTCTTC. Encoded protein: CASRTTSGRGEQFF.

This clonotype has a count of ten or more. The J gene is TRBJ2-7, the V gene TRBV6-5, with D hard to call. The CDR3 is 13 amino acids. Looked up from germline, CDR1 is MNHEY and CDR2 is SVGAGI. V was pared by 4 bases and J by 0 bases, with 7 bases between. CDR3: CASSSPGSYEQYF. DNA of the CDR3: TGTGCCAGCAGTTCGCCGGGCTCCTACGAGCAGTACTTC.

V and J are TRBV6-6 and TRBJ2-7, with 7 bases fitting TRBD2. Germline-derived CDR1 and CDR2 are MNHNY and SVGAGI (reference sequence). This CDR3 has 13 residues. The J segment lost 10 bases and the V segment lost 0 bases, leaving 6 bases of the junction unmatched. As DNA, the CDR3 is TGTGCCAGCAGTTACTCGACTGCGGGGGACCAGTACTTC. Its protein product is CASSYSTAGDQYF.

This clonotype showed up many times. The V gene is TRBV19, the J gene TRBJ1-4; no definite D call. Germline loops: CDR1 LNHDA, CDR2 SQIVND (reference sequence). The CDR3 loop spans 14 amino acids. V dropped 8 bases and J dropped 0 bases, with 10 bases sitting between them. The CDR3 DNA follows: TGTGCCAGTGGTGGGGAGCCAACTAATGAAAAACTGTTTTTT. Amino acids: CASGGEPTNEKLFF.

Sample share makes this clonotype medium-sized. This chain connects TRBV7-2 to TRBJ2-1; D may be TRBD1 or TRBD2 (5 bases each). Germline loops: CDR1 SGHTA, CDR2 FQGNSA. CDR3 size: 13 residues. The V gene lost 1 base and the J gene lost 9 bases, with 10 bases spanning the gap. This CDR3 reads CASSLGGLLEQFF. CDR3 DNA sequence: TGTGCCAGCAGCTTAGGGGGGTTGCTTGAGCAGTTCTTC. Using reference TRBV7-2 and TRBJ2-1 for the parts outside the CDR3, the full variable domain is GAGVSQSPSNKVTEKGKDVELRCDPISGHTALYWYRQSLGQGLEFLIYFQGNSAPDKSGLPSDRFSAERTGGSVSTLTIQRTQQEDSAVYLCASSLGGLLEQFFGPGTRLTVL.

This clonotype has a handful of counts. The chain carries TRBV3-1 and TRBJ1-1; TRBD1 matches 7 bases. V lost 4 bases to trimming and J lost 6 bases; unmatched junction nucleotides: 2. CDR1 LGHDT and CDR2 YNNKEL come from the germline V gene (reference sequence). CDR3 length equals 12 residues. The CDR3 coding sequence is TGTGCCAGCAGCCGACAGGGAGCTGAAGCTTTCTTT. Translation: CASSRQGAEAFF.

This clonotype was observed many times. The V call is TRBV7-8, the J call TRBJ1-4; D is perhaps TRBD1 (6 bases). Germline assignment: CDR1 SGHVS and CDR2 FQNEAQ. Trimming removed 5 bases from V and 7 bases from J, with 14 bases in between. The CDR3 contains 14 residues. CDR3 coding DNA: TGTGCCAGCAGCCGTCGGGGGGCCGGTGAAAAACTGTTTTTT. Residues: CASSRRGAGEKLFF.

There are many counts of this clonotype. The gene calls are TRBV10-3 and TRBJ2-3; possible D gene TRBD2, 6 bases. The CDR3 consists of 17 residues. Germline-derived CDR1 and CDR2 are ENHRY and SYGVKD. Trimming removed 0 bases from V and 2 bases from J, with 15 bases in between. The chain's CDR3 is CAISESRGGGATDTQYF. In DNA, the CDR3 is TGTGCCATCAGTGAGTCTCGAGGCGGAGGGGCCACAGATACGCAGTATTTT.

By sample share, this clonotype is large. The J gene is TRBJ1-1, the V gene TRBV29-1; D perhaps matches TRBD1 (6 bases). V dropped 6 bases and J dropped 4 bases, with 12 bases sitting between them. The CDR3 totals 12 residues. Germline loops: CDR1 SQVTM, CDR2 ANQGSEA. The CDR3, as DNA: TGCAGCGTGAGACAGGAGCTCACTGAAGCTTTCTTT. This sequence encodes CSVRQELTEAFF.

In this sample, this clonotype turned up a few times. V and J are TRBV28 and TRBJ2-7, with D unresolved. The V end was cut by 1 base, the J end by 4 bases, with 5 bases between. Germline loops: CDR1 MDHEN, CDR2 SYDVKM. The CDR3 spans 12 residues. CDR3 loop: CASSLYEYEQYF. The DNA for the CDR3 is TGTGCCAGCAGTTTATATGAGTACGAGCAGTACTTC.

In its sample, this clonotype was seen many times. The chain carries TRBV5-1 and TRBJ2-7; 11 nucleotides line up with TRBD1. The trim removed 0 bases at V and 7 bases at J, leaving 6 bases unmatched. Per germline, CDR1 SGHRS and CDR2 YFSETQ. The CDR3 runs 15 residues. DNA for the CDR3: TGCGCCAGCAGCTTGGTGGGACAGGGGGATGGGGAGCAGTACTTC. Its translation is CASSLVGQGDGEQYF.

Many counts were recorded for this clonotype. The chain carries TRBV12-3 or TRBV12-4 and TRBJ1-5; D is unresolved. Trimming removed 0 bases at V and 1 base at J, with 4 bases between. CDR3 size: 14 residues. CDR3 residues: CASSLAGSNQPQHF. The CDR3 DNA reads TGTGCCAGCAGTTTAGCCGGGAGCAATCAGCCCCAGCATTTT.

This clonotype has at least ten counts. The chain uses TRBV11-1 and TRBJ1-1, with no clear D. The CDR3 spans 15 residues. Trimming shortened V by 5 bases and J by 2 bases, and 15 bases separated the two germline ends. Germline-derived CDR1 and CDR2 are SGHAT and FQDESV (reference sequence). CDR3 loop: CASSPPYRINTEAFF. The DNA for the CDR3 is TGTGCCAGCAGCCCCCCGTATCGAATAAACACTGAAGCTTTCTTT.

This clonotype was recorded at least ten times. V usage is TRBV7-7 and J usage is TRBJ2-3; D perhaps matches TRBD2 (5 bases). V was pared by 2 bases and J by 7 bases, with 13 bases between. CDR1 and CDR2 from the germline V gene are SSHAT and FNYEAQ (reference sequence). The CDR3 is 14 amino acids. The CDR3 reads CASSLRPGRNTQYF. The CDR3 DNA sequence: TGTGCCAGCAGCTTACGCCCGGGGAGAAATACGCAGTATTTT.

This clonotype was seen many times. The chain links TRBV6-6 to TRBJ2-5; D ambiguous. The CDR3 runs 15 residues. V was cut by 3 bases and J by 2 bases, with 13 bases left in between. Per the germline V gene, CDR1 is MNHNY and CDR2 is SVGAGI (reference sequence). The CDR3 protein is CASSYLVGGQETQYF. The CDR3 DNA is TGTGCCAGCAGTTATTTAGTGGGCGGACAAGAGACCCAGTACTTC.

By share, this clonotype ranks as medium-sized. Compared with germline, one end of the junction differs, possibly owing to a read error. The V call is TRBV20-1, the J call TRBJ2-1; 7 nucleotides line up with TRBD1. Germline V gene data show CDR1 as DFQATT and CDR2 as SNEGSKA (reference sequence). The CDR3 consists of 14 residues. In DNA, the CDR3 is TGCAGTGCGAGAGGGGGCAGATCCTACAATGAGCAGTTCTTC. Translated: CSARGGRSYNEQFF.

This clonotype was seen repeatedly, ten times or more. V and J are TRBV7-6 and TRBJ2-7, with 9 positions matching TRBD2. This CDR3 spans 15 amino acids. Germline CDR1 and CDR2: SGHVS and FNYEAQ. After removal of 5 bases from V and 3 bases from J, the junction contained 8 bases not matched to a gene. The chain's CDR3 is CASSPVAGAVYEQYF. In DNA form, the CDR3 reads TGTGCCAGCAGCCCCGTAGCGGGAGCCGTCTACGAGCAGTACTTC.

This clonotype was seen many times. This chain joins TRBV11-2 and TRBJ2-1; no clear D. The CDR3 sequence is 15 residues long. Germline lookup yields CDR1 SGHAT and CDR2 FQNNGV. Trimming removed 0 bases from V and 6 bases from J, with 12 bases in between. The CDR3 loop is CASSLERMWGNEQFF. The DNA for the CDR3 is TGTGCCAGCAGCTTAGAACGGATGTGGGGCAATGAGCAGTTCTTC.

On this clonotype: A much more abundant neighbour one base away suggests this may be a read error. This rearrangement joins TRBV9 to TRBJ2-5; TRBD2 might be the D (5 bases). CDR1 is SGDLS, CDR2 YYNGEE, per germline. The CDR3 spans 15 residues. CDR3 region: CASSVSGSGWETKYF. CDR3 DNA: TGTGCCAGCAGCGTCAGTGGGAGTGGGTGGGAGACCAAGTACTTC.

By sample fraction, this clonotype is medium-sized (0.01 to 0.1%). The chain employs TRBV6-5 and TRBJ1-1, with D tentatively TRBD1 (5 bases). Between the trimmed V and J ends, which lost 1 base and 0 bases, there was a span of 9 bases. Germline-derived CDR1 and CDR2 are MNHEY and SVGAGI. There are 15 residues in the CDR3. CDR3 DNA: TGTGCCAGCAGTTACTTGGACAAAATGAACACTGAAGCTTTCTTT. This sequence encodes CASSYLDKMNTEAFF.

This clonotype occurred many times. V gene TRBV7-2 combines with J gene TRBJ1-2; possibly TRBD1 for D (6 bases). This CDR3 has 15 amino acids. The V and J ends lost 1 base and 7 bases respectively, with 16 bases between them. Germline V gene sequence: CDR1 SGHTA, CDR2 FQGNSA. As DNA, the CDR3 is TGTGCCAGCAGCTTAGGGGGGCAGAATCACTTTGGCTACACCTTC. Translated, it gives CASSLGGQNHFGYTF.

This clonotype has a count of ten or more. The chain has TRBV4-3 and TRBJ2-1, with D maybe TRBD2 (6 bases). The germline gives CDR1 LGHNA, CDR2 YSLEER. Trimming stripped 0 bases from V and 6 bases from J, with 12 bases between. This CDR3 has 15 residues. DNA of the CDR3: TGCGCCAGCAGCCAAGATGGGCTAGCGCGCAATGAGCAGTTCTTC. This sequence encodes CASSQDGLARNEQFF.

This clonotype came up many times. The J gene is TRBJ1-2, the V gene TRBV12-3 or TRBV12-4; no reliable D call. V was pared by 3 bases and J by 0 bases, with 8 bases between. The CDR3 consists of 14 residues. The CDR3 spells CASSFDGANYGYTF. The CDR3 DNA reads TGTGCCAGCAGTTTTGACGGGGCTAACTATGGCTACACCTTC.

This clonotype was found many times. The J gene is TRBJ2-3, the V gene TRBV28; D is tentatively TRBD1 or TRBD2 (5 bases each). The germline V and J ends were trimmed by 8 bases and 2 bases, with 20 bases remaining between them. The CDR3 sequence is 16 residues long. Per the germline V gene, CDR1 is MDHEN and CDR2 is SYDVKM. The CDR3 nucleotides are TGTGCCAGCCTGAGTTCGGGGAGAGGGGTCACAGATACGCAGTATTTT. Its translation: CASLSSGRGVTDTQYF.

This clonotype was seen at least ten times. The chain joins TRBV28 to TRBJ2-5; TRBD2 matches at 10 bases. V trimming: 6 bases; J trimming: 5 bases; junction bases outside the gene matches: 9. The length of the CDR3 is 15 residues. Germline V CDR1 and CDR2: MDHEN, SYDVKM. The CDR3 DNA reads TGTGCCAGCAGCTTGGGGACTAGCGTTACCGAGACCCAGTACTTC. It encodes CASSLGTSVTETQYF.

This clonotype was seen ten or more times. The genes are TRBV2 and TRBJ2-7, with no clear D. The V gene lost 6 bases and the J gene lost 2 bases, with 11 bases spanning the gap. Germline V lookup: CDR1 SNHLY, CDR2 FYNNEI. The CDR3 length is 13 residues. CDR3 in amino acids: CASRLRLAYEQYF. In DNA form, the CDR3 reads TGTGCCAGCAGGTTGCGTTTGGCCTACGAGCAGTACTTC.

This clonotype was found many times. This chain uses TRBV6-5 with TRBJ1-5; D unclear. Germline assignment: CDR1 MNHEY and CDR2 SVGAGI. CDR3 size: 15 residues. The germline V and J ends were trimmed by 6 bases and 5 bases, with 17 bases remaining between them. CDR3 in amino acids: CASRVNRAYDQPQHF. The CDR3, as DNA: TGTGCCAGCAGGGTGAACAGAGCTTACGATCAGCCCCAGCATTTT.

The rearrangement joins TRBV5-1 to TRBJ2-6, with unresolved D. Per germline, CDR1 SGHRS and CDR2 YFSETQ. This CDR3 contains 18 residues. V shed 2 bases and J shed 0 bases, with 15 bases lying between them. The CDR3 coding sequence is TGCGCCAGCAGCTTCCAAGGTGGAGCCGTCTCTGGGGCCAACGTCCTGACTTTC. This translates into CASSFQGGAVSGANVLTF.

This clonotype was observed many times. This chain uses TRBV5-1 with TRBJ2-5; 7 bases are a match to TRBD1. This CDR3 spans 15 amino acids. V gave up 0 bases and J gave up 5 bases; unmatched junction bases: 7. CDR1 and CDR2 from the germline V gene are SGHRS and YFSETQ. Here the CDR3 DNA reads TGCGCCAGCAGCTTGGGGGGACAGCATGTGGAGACCCAGTACTTC. Protein: CASSLGGQHVETQYF.

This clonotype was observed at least ten times. This chain uses TRBV20-1 with TRBJ1-5; 7 positions agree with TRBD1. The germline CDR1 and CDR2 sequences are DFQATT and SNEGSKA (reference sequence). This CDR3 has 15 amino acids. Trimming took 2 bases from V and 1 from J; bases not matched to a gene: 5. CDR3 protein: CSARRGGASNQPQHF. CDR3 nucleotide sequence: TGCAGTGCTAGAAGAGGGGGCGCAAGCAATCAGCCCCAGCATTTT.

This clonotype was detected ten times or more. The rearrangement joins TRBV7-9 to TRBJ1-1, with a possible D match to TRBD1 (6 bases). Germline values: CDR1 SEHNR, CDR2 FQNEAQ (reference sequence). Between the trimmed V and J ends, which lost 4 bases and 0 bases, there was a span of 18 bases. The CDR3 covers 17 residues. The CDR3 DNA reads as TGTGCCAGCAGCTCAGCAGGGGCCTTCTTAATGAACACTGAAGCTTTCTTT. This gives the protein CASSSAGAFLMNTEAFF.